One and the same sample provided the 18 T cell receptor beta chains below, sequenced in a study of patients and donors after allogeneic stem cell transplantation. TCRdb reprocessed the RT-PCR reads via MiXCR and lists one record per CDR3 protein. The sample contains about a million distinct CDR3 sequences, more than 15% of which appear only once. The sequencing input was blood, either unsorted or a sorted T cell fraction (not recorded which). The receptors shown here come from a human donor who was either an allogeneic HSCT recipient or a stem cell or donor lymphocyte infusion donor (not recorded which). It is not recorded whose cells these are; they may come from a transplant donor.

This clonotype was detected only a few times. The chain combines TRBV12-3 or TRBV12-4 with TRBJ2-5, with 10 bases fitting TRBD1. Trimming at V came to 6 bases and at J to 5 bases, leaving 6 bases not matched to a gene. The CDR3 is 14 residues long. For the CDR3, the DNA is TGTGCCAGCAGACGACAGGGGGCCTGGGAGACCCAGTACTTC. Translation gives CASRRQGAWETQYF.

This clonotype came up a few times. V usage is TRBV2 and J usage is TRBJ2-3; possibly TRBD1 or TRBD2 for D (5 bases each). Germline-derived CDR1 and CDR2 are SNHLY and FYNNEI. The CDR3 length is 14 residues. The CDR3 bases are TGTGCGCTTGTTTTGGGGGACGGCACAGATACGCAGTATTTT. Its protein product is CALVLGDGTDTQYF.

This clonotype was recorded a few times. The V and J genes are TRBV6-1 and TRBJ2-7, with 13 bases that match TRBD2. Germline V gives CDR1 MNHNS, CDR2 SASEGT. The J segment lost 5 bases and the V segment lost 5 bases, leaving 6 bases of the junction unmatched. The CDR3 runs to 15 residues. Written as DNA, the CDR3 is TGTGCCAGCAGTAAGGGACTAGCGGGAAGCAACGAGCAGTACTTC. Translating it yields CASSKGLAGSNEQYF.

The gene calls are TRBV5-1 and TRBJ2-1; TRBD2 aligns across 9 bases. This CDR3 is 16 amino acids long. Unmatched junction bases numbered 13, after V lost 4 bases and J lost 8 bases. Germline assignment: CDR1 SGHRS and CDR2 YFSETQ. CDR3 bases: TGCGCCAGCAGCCCGGAGCGGGGGGTGCCGGTAGATGAGCAGTTCTTC. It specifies CASSPERGVPVDEQFF.

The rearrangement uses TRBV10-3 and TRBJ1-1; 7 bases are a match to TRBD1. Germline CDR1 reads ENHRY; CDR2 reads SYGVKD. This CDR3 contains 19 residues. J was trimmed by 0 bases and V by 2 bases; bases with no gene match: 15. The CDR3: CAISEPGQALQPMNTEAFF. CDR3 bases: TGTGCCATCAGTGAGCCCGGACAGGCCCTCCAGCCGATGAACACTGAAGCTTTCTTT.

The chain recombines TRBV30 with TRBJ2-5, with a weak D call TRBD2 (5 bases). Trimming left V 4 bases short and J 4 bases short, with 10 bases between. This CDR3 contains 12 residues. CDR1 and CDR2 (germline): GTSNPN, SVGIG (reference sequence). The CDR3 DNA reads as TGTGCCTGGATGGCCAGCGGAGAGACCCAGTACTTC. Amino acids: CAWMASGETQYF.

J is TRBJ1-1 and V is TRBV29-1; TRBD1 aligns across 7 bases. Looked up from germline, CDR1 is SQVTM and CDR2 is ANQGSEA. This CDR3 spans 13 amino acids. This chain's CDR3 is CSTNRGLNTEAFF. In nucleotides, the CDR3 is TGCAGTACCAACAGGGGCTTGAACACTGAAGCTTTCTTT. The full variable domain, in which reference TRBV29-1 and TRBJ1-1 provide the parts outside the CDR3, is SAVISQKPSRDICQRGTSLTIQCQVDSQVTMMFWYRQQPGQSLTLIATANQGSEATYESGFVIDKFPISRPNLTFSTLTVSNMSPEDSSIYLCSTNRGLNTEAFFGQGTRLTVV.

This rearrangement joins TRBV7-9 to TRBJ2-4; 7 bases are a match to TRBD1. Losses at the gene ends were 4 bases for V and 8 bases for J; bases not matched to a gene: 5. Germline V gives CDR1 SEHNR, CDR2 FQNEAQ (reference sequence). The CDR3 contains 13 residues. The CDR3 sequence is CASSYVTGDIQYF. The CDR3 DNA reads TGTGCCAGCAGCTACGTAACAGGGGACATTCAGTACTTC.

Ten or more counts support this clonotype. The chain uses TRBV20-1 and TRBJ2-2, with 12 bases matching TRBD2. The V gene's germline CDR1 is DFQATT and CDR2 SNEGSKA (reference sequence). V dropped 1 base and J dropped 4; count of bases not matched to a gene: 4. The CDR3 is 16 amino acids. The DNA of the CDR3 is TGCAGTGCTAGAGTTCGACTAGCGGGAGCCACCGGGGAGCTGTTTTTT. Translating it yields CSARVRLAGATGELFF.

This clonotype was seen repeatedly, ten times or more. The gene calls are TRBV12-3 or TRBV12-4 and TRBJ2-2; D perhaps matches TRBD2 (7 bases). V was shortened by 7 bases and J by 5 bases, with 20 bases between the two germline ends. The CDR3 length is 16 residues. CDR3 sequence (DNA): TGTGCCAGCACCCCTTTGGGGGGGGCCTTAACCGGGGAGCTGTTTTTT. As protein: CASTPLGGALTGELFF.

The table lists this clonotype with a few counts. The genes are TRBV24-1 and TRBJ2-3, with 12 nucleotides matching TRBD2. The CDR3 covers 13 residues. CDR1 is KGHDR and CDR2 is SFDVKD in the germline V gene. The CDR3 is CAHTSGGRDTQYF. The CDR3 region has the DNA TGTGCACATACTAGCGGGGGGCGGGATACGCAGTATTTT.

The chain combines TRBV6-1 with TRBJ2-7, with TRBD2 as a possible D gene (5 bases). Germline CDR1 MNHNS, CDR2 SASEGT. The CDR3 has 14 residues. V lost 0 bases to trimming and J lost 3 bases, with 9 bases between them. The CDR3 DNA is TGTGCCAGCAGTGAAGCTAGCGCAATCTACGAGCAGTACTTC. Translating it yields CASSEASAIYEQYF.

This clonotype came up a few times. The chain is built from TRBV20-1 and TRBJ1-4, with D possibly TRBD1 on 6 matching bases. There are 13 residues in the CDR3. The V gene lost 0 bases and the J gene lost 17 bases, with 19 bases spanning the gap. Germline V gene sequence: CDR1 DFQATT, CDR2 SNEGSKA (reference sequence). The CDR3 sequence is CSARDYASRTAFF. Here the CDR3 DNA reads TGCAGTGCTAGAGATTACGCATCTAGGACAGCTTTTTTT.

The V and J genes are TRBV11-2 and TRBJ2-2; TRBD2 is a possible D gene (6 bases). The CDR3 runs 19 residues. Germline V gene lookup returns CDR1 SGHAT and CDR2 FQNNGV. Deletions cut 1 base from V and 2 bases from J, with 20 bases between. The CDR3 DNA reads TGTGCCAGCAGCTTAGTCCATCCCCGGGTAGCGGCTAACACCGGGGAGCTGTTTTTT. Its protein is CASSLVHPRVAANTGELFF.

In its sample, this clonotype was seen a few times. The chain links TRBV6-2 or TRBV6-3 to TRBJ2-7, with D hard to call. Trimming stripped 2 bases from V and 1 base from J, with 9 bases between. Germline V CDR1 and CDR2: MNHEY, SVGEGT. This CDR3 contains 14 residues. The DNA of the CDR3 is TGTGCCAGCAGTTACGCCTCCGTTTCCTACGAGCAGTACTTC. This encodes CASSYASVSYEQYF.

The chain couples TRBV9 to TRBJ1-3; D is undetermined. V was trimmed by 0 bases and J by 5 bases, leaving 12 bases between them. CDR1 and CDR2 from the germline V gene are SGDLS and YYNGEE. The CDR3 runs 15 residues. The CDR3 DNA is TGTGCCAGCAGCGTAGCCCTCTCTCCCCGAAACACCATATATTTT. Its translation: CASSVALSPRNTIYF.

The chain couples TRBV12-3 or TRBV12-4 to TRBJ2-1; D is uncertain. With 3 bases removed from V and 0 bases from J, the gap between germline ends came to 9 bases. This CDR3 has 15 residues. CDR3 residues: CASSFKRNSYNEQFF. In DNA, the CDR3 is TGTGCCAGCAGTTTCAAGCGCAACTCCTACAATGAGCAGTTCTTC.

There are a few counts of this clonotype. This chain's CDR3 is CASSQEIVGAEETQYF. In nucleotides, the CDR3 is TGTGCCAGCAGCCAAGAAATAGTGGGGGCTGAAGAGACCCAGTACTTC. The chain couples TRBV4-2 to TRBJ2-5; TRBD1 might be the D (6 bases). The germline gives CDR1 LGHNA, CDR2 YNFKEQ. Trimming removed 0 bases from V and 3 bases from J, with 14 bases in between. The CDR3 has 16 residues.